The sample holds a few counts of the clone carrying this T cell receptor (beta chain). TCRdb reanalyzed the PCR reads via MiXCR. The table includes around 40,000 clones, approximately 18% detected once. These data originate in a study of metastatic and nonmetastatic thyroid tumors. The CDR3 spans 14 residues. J gave up 4 bases and V 3 bases, and 5 bases lay outside the gene matches. Germline V gene lookup returns CDR1 LGHNA and CDR2 YNFKEQ. Thyroid surgery had not been preceded by any treatment in any patient. The chain employs TRBV4-2 and TRBJ1-2, with 7 bases fitting TRBD1. This TCR came from a male donor with papillary thyroid cancer or a benign thyroid nodule (not recorded which). Some clones in this sample may be carry-over from other donors' samples. Sequenced material: blood. The CDR3 reads CASSQNRDSYGYTF. The CDR3 nucleotides read TGTGCCAGCAGCCAGAACCGGGACAGCTATGGCTACACCTTC.